The 22 T cell receptor beta chains in this list originate from one sample, sequenced in a study of T cell changes during pregnancy in multiple sclerosis. TCRdb's copy holds only in-frame clones and misses some; the assay was immunoSEQ multiplex PCR. This sample has about 100,000 clones, with about 90% found just once. Sequenced material: peripheral blood, taken after pregnancy. These receptors were taken from a female donor with multiple sclerosis, enrolled in a pregnancy study.

The CDR3 sequence: CASRPGPKIGNSGNTIYF. The CDR3 DNA is TGTGCCAGCAGACCAGGCCCAAAAATAGGAAACTCTGGAAACACCATATATTTT. The chain employs TRBV7-9 and TRBJ1-3; no clear D. The CDR3 length is 18 residues. Germline values: CDR1 SEHNR, CDR2 FQNEAQ (reference sequence). The ends were cut back, 6 bases at V and 0 bases at J, with 21 bases in the middle.

The chain is built from TRBV30 and TRBJ2-1; 15 positions match TRBD2. V lost 8 bases, J lost 6 bases, and 11 bases stayed unmatched. The CDR3 consists of 16 residues. Germline lookup yields CDR1 GTSNPN and CDR2 SVGIG (reference sequence). The DNA for the CDR3 is TGTGCCGGGCGCACGAGGACTAGCGGGAGGGGCAATGAGCAGTTCTTC. This encodes CAGRTRTSGRGNEQFF.

This clone has a single count. The chain employs TRBV9 and TRBJ2-2, with D maybe TRBD1 (6 bases). Looked up from germline, CDR1 is SGDLS and CDR2 is YYNGEE. With 0 bases removed from V and 0 bases from J, the gap between germline ends came to 12 bases. This CDR3 comprises 17 residues. The CDR3 reads CASSVVQGSTNTGELFF. As DNA, the CDR3 is TGTGCCAGCAGCGTAGTGCAGGGGAGTACGAACACCGGGGAGCTGTTTTTT.

V is TRBV6-6 and J is TRBJ1-2; D ambiguous. The CDR3 loop spans 11 amino acids. Trimming removed 7 bases from V and 2 bases from J, with 5 bases in between. Germline V CDR1 and CDR2: MNHNY, SVGAGI (reference sequence). CDR3 sequence: CASNFNYGYTF. DNA of the CDR3: TGTGCCAGCAACTTCAACTATGGCTACACCTTC.

J is TRBJ2-3 and V is TRBV10-3; D unclear. Germline CDR1 is ENHRY and CDR2 is SYGVKD. This CDR3 is built from 11 residues. The V end lost 7 bases, the J end lost 8 bases, and 10 bases lay between the germline ends. The CDR3 coding sequence is TGTGCCATCACCGACATGGCTACGCAGTATTTT. This sequence encodes CAITDMATQYF.

The rearrangement joins TRBV27 to TRBJ2-3, with TRBD2 identical over 7 bases. The germline V gene encodes CDR1 MNHEY and CDR2 SMNVEV (reference sequence). V was clipped by 6 bases and J by 2 bases; unmatched bases: 8. This CDR3 spans 15 amino acids. CDR3 sequence reads: CASRVAGSFTDTQYF. The CDR3, as DNA: TGTGCCAGCAGGGTAGCGGGCTCCTTCACAGATACGCAGTATTTT.

The rearrangement joins TRBV5-5 to TRBJ1-1; no clear D. The CDR3 has 16 residues. Germline CDR1 and CDR2: SGHKS and YYEKEE (reference sequence). V was pared by 4 bases and J by 2 bases, with 18 bases between. CDR3 sequence reads: CASSRVLLRINTEAFF. The CDR3 coding sequence is TGTGCCAGCAGCCGGGTGCTGCTGAGAATTAACACTGAAGCTTTCTTT.

The CDR3 DNA sequence: TGCGCCAGCAGCGAACAGTCCCCGCCGAACACCTTC. It yields the protein CASSEQSPPNTF. The chain couples TRBV5-1 to TRBJ1-2; D gene ambiguous. V shed 4 bases and J shed 12 bases, with 16 bases lying between them. This CDR3 spans 12 amino acids. The V gene's germline CDR1 is SGHRS and CDR2 YFSETQ.

This chain uses TRBV29-1 with TRBJ2-5; 10 nucleotides line up with TRBD1. The CDR3 is 12 residues long. Germline V lookup: CDR1 SQVTM, CDR2 ANQGSEA. The junction had 3 bases not matched to a gene; V was cut back by 7 bases and J by 4 bases. The CDR3 nucleotides read TGCAGCGGCTGGACAGGGGGAGAGACCCAGTACTTC. Residues: CSGWTGGETQYF. The variable domain in full, with the rest retrieved from reference TRBV29-1 and TRBJ2-5, is SAVISQKPSRDICQRGTSLTIQCQVDSQVTMMFWYRQQPGQSLTLIATANQGSEATYESGFVIDKFPISRPNLTFSTLTVSNMSPEDSSIYLCSGWTGGETQYFGPGTRLLVL.

The rearrangement uses TRBV7-6 and TRBJ2-5; 7 bases map to TRBD2. Germline V gene lookup returns CDR1 SGHVS and CDR2 FNYEAQ. The V and J ends lost 5 bases and 1 base, in that order; junction bases with no gene match: 10. The CDR3 runs to 16 residues. The CDR3 protein is CASSLSGTTCQETQYF. The CDR3 DNA reads as TGTGCCAGCAGCCTTTCCGGGACTACGTGCCAAGAGACCCAGTACTTC.

The J gene is TRBJ2-7, the V gene TRBV4-1, with 13 bases that match TRBD2. Trimming removed 1 base from V and 5 bases from J; junction bases left unmatched: 11. The CDR3 runs 18 residues. Looked up from germline, CDR1 is MGHRA and CDR2 is YSYEKL. In DNA form, the CDR3 reads TGCGCCAGCAGCCAAGTCGGGACTAGCGGGAATCACTGGAACGAGCAGTACTTC. The encoded protein is CASSQVGTSGNHWNEQYF.

The chain joins TRBV29-1 to TRBJ2-7; 9 bases line up with TRBD2. Germline CDR1 reads SQVTM; CDR2 reads ANQGSEA. This CDR3 region has 15 residues. V lost 2 bases and J lost 2; bases outside the gene matches: 7. The CDR3 loop is CSVETSLAGAYEQYF. The CDR3, as DNA: TGCAGCGTTGAAACTTCCTTAGCGGGAGCCTACGAGCAGTACTTC.

V and J are TRBV10-3 and TRBJ2-7; 9 bases fit TRBD1. This CDR3 spans 13 amino acids. Germline assignment: CDR1 ENHRY and CDR2 SYGVKD. Trimming took 7 bases from V and 5 from J; bases not matched to a gene: 6. The CDR3 sequence: CAITTGGKNEQYF. CDR3 nucleotides: TGTGCCATCACGACAGGGGGTAAAAACGAGCAGTACTTC.

The chain recombines TRBV5-6 with TRBJ2-7; D is possibly TRBD1 (5 bases). Trimming pared 4 bases from V and 5 bases from J, leaving 19 bases between. This CDR3 has 15 residues. Germline V gene data show CDR1 as SGHDT and CDR2 as YYEEEE. The CDR3 DNA is TGTGCCAGCAGCCCGGTAGGGGCAGAACCGGACGAGCAGTACTTC. Its translation is CASSPVGAEPDEQYF.

This chain joins TRBV5-1 and TRBJ1-1; D might be TRBD1 (6 bases). CDR1 and CDR2 (germline): SGHRS, YFSETQ. Deletions cut 4 bases from V and 4 bases from J, with 20 bases between. This CDR3 contains 16 residues. The CDR3 sequence: CASSPWGGALGTEAFF. CDR3 DNA: TGCGCCAGCAGCCCCTGGGGGGGGGCGTTGGGCACTGAAGCTTTCTTT.

The gene calls are TRBV18 and TRBJ1-1, with D maybe TRBD1 (6 bases). The V gene's germline CDR1 is KGHSH and CDR2 LQKENI. There are 16 residues in the CDR3. The germline V and J ends were trimmed by 3 bases and 1 base, with 15 bases remaining between them. CDR3 loop: CASSPRGFLENTEAFF. DNA of the CDR3: TGTGCCAGCTCACCCAGGGGCTTCCTTGAGAACACTGAAGCTTTCTTT.

The chain carries TRBV5-1 and TRBJ2-5; 11 positions match TRBD2. Germline CDR1 is SGHRS and CDR2 is YFSETQ. The ends lost 6 bases at V and 2 bases at J; junction bases unmatched: 9. This CDR3 contains 16 residues. Here the CDR3 DNA reads TGCGCCAGCACCCCGGAGGGGACTAGCGGACAAGAGACCCAGTACTTC. It codes for CASTPEGTSGQETQYF.

The chain couples TRBV5-3 to TRBJ2-4, with TRBD2 as a possible D gene (6 bases). TRBV5-3 is flagged as an ORF with uncertain function. Trimming took 10 bases from V and 16 from J, leaving 24 bases between them. This CDR3 is 12 amino acids long. The CDR3 sequence: CAGEVSRGSGYF. The CDR3 coding sequence is TGTGCCGGGGAGGTATCCCGGGGGAGTGGATACTTC.

The V call is TRBV7-6, the J call TRBJ2-2; TRBD1 aligns across 9 bases. Per germline, CDR1 SGHVS and CDR2 FNYEAQ. The V segment lost 5 bases and the J segment 5 bases; nucleotides outside the gene matches: 12. The CDR3 sequence is 17 residues long. Written as DNA, the CDR3 is TGTGCCAGCAGCACTGGACAGGGGCAAAGATTGACCGGGGAGCTGTTTTTT. Its protein is CASSTGQGQRLTGELFF.

The J gene is TRBJ2-1, the V gene TRBV7-3; D call uncertain. The V end was cut by 6 bases, the J end by 4 bases, with 10 bases between. The CDR3 is 13 amino acids. Germline CDR1 and CDR2: SGHTA and FQGTGA. Here the CDR3 reads CASSTGAYNEQFF. CDR3 in DNA: TGTGCCAGCAGTACCGGAGCTTACAATGAGCAGTTCTTC.

The chain couples TRBV9 to TRBJ2-1, with 8 bases aligning to TRBD2. The V and J ends lost 3 bases and 2 bases, in that order; junction bases with no gene match: 7. Germline V gene sequence: CDR1 SGDLS, CDR2 YYNGEE. The CDR3 has 16 amino acids. The CDR3 DNA reads as TGTGCCAGCAGCGCCATCGGGAGGGAGGCCTACAATGAGCAGTTCTTC. Its protein is CASSAIGREAYNEQFF.

This clone was observed once. The rearrangement joins TRBV14 to TRBJ1-1; 9 bases fit TRBD1. This CDR3 spans 15 amino acids. The trim removed 5 bases at V and 1 base at J, leaving 5 bases unmatched. Germline CDR1 reads SGHDN; CDR2 reads FVKESK. In DNA, the CDR3 is TGTGCCAGCAGCTCCAACAGGGGGCAGAACACTGAAGCTTTCTTT. This codes for CASSSNRGQNTEAFF.